Below, one TCR beta chain is given with its context. Sequencing used immunoSEQ multiplex PCR; TCRdb keeps in-frame clones, though not all of them. The sample includes 100,000 to 120,000 clones, approximately 79% of them seen just once. This specimen belongs to a study of blood T cell repertoires in COVID-19. CDR1 and CDR2 (germline): MDHEN, SYDVKM. The CDR3 loop spans 21 amino acids. Trimming left V 6 bases short and J 2 bases short, with 32 bases between. Input material: peripheral blood. The chain employs TRBV28 and TRBJ2-1; tentatively, D is TRBD1 or TRBD2 (11 bases each). The receptor was isolated from a woman at least 80 years old with active or convalescent COVID-19. The CDR3 sequence: CASSLDRGRIAGGPTYNEQFF. CDR3 nucleotide sequence: TGTGCCAGCAGCCTGGACAGGGGGCGGATAGCGGGAGGGCCAACCTACAATGAGCAGTTCTTC.